The text below deals with one TCR beta chain. Its antigen is as yet unknown. PCR was performed using 60 Vbeta and 13 Jbeta primers. TCRdb's copy holds only in-frame clones and misses some; the assay was immunoSEQ multiplex PCR. The sample holds roughly 180,000 clones, about 82% seen once. This sample stems from a study of cytomegalovirus exposure and HLA in healthy donors. Study-wide points: Published work reported that the classifier diagnosed cytomegalovirus status with high specificity and sensitivity. Investigators reported 150 to 200 TCR beta chains as tied to cytomegalovirus. TCR beta V segments were, for the most part, productive about 87% or about 30% of the time in an earlier analysis.

The sample comprised PBMCs. This receptor was identified in a woman aged 18-29 years in good health and CMV-seronegative.

CDR3 nucleotides: TGTGCCAGCAGCCAGGATCTAGAGGACACCTACGAGCAGTACTTC. Its protein is CASSQDLEDTYEQYF. The chain is built from TRBV7-9 and TRBJ2-7; TRBD1 is a possible D gene (5 bases). The CDR3 runs 15 residues. CDR1 is SEHNR and CDR2 is FQNEAQ in the germline V gene (reference sequence). Trimming left V 5 bases short and J 2 bases short, with 16 bases between.